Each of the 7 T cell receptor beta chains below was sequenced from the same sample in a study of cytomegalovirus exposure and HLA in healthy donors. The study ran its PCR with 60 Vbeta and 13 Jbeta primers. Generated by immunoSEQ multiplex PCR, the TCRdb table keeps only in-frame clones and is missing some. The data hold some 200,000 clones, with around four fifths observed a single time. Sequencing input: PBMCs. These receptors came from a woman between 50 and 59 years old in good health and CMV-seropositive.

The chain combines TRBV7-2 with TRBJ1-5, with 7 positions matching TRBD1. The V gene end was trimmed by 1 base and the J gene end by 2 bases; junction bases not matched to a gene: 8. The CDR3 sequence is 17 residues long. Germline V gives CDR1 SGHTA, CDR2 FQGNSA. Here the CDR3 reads CASSLEGGRGGNQPQHF. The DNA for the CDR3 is TGTGCCAGCAGCTTAGAAGGGGGCAGGGGGGGCAATCAGCCCCAGCATTTT.

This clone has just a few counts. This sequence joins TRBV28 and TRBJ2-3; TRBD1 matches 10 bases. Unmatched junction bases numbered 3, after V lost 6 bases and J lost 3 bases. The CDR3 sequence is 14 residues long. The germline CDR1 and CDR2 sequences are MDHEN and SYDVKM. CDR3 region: CASSPGQGTDTQYF. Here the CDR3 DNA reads TGTGCCAGCAGCCCGGGACAGGGGACAGATACGCAGTATTTT.

CDR3 protein: CASSPREGYADTQYF. Here the CDR3 DNA reads TGTGCCAGCTCACCTCGGGAAGGGTATGCAGATACGCAGTATTTT. The chain links TRBV18 to TRBJ2-3, with TRBD2 as a possible D gene (5 bases). The CDR3 sequence is 15 residues long. Germline assignment: CDR1 KGHSH and CDR2 LQKENI. V dropped 3 bases and J dropped 4 bases, with 14 bases sitting between them.

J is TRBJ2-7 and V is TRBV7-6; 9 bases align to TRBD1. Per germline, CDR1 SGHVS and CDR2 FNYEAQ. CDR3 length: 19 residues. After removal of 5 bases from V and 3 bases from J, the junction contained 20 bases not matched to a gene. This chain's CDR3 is CASSPSPGQGRPADYEQYF. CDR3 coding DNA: TGTGCCAGCAGCCCGTCACCGGGACAGGGCCGCCCGGCTGACTACGAGCAGTACTTC.

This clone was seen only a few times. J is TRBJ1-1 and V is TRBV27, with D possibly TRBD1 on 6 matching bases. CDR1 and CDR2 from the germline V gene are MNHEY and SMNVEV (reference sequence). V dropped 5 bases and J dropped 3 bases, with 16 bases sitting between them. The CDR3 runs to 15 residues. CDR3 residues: CASSKAGEGHTEAFF. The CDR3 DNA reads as TGTGCCAGCAGTAAAGCAGGGGAAGGGCACACTGAAGCTTTCTTT.

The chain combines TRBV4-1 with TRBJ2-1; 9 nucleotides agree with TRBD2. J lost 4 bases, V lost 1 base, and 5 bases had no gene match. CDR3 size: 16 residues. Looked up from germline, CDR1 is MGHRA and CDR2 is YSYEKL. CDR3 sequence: CASSQAPGLAYNEQFF. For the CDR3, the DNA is TGCGCCAGCAGCCAAGCTCCGGGACTAGCATACAATGAGCAGTTCTTC.

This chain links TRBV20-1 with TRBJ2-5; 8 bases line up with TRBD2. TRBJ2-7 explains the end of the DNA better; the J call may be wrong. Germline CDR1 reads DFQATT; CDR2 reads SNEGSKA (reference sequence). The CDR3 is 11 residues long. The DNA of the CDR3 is TGCAGTGCCAAACGGGGGGGCGAGCAGTACTTC. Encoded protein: CSAKRGGEQYF.